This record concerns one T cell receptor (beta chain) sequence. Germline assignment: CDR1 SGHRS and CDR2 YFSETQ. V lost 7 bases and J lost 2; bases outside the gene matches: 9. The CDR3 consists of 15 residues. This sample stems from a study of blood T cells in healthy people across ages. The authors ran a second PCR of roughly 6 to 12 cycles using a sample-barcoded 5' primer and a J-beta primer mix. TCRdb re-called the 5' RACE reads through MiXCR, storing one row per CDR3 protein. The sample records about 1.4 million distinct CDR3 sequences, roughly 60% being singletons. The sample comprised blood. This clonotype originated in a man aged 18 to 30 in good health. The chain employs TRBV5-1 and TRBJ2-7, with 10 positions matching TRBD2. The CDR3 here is CASGLLAGQTYEQYF. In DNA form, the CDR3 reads TGCGCCAGCGGACTACTAGCGGGACAAACCTACGAGCAGTACTTC. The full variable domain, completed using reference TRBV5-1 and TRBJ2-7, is KAGVTQTPRYLIKTRGQQVTLSCSPISGHRSVSWYQQTPGQGLQFLFEYFSETQRNKGNFPGRFSGRQFSNSRSEMNVSTLELGDSALYLCASGLLAGQTYEQYFGPGTRLTVT.